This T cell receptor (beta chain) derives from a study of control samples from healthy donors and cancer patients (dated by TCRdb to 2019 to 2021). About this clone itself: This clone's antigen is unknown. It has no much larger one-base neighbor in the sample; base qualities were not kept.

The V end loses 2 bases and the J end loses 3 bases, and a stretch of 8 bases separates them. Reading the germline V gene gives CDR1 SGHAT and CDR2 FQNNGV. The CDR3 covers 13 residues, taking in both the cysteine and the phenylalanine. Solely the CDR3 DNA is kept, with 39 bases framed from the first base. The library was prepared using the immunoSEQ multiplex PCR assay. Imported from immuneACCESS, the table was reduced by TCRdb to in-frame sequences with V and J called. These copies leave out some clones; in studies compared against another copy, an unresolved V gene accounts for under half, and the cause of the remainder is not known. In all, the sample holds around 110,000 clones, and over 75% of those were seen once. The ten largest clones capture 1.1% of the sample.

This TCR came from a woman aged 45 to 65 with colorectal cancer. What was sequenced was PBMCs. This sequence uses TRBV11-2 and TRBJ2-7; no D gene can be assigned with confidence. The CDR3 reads CASSLPGYYEQYF. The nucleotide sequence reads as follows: TGTGCCAGCAGCTTACCCGGTTACTACGAGCAGTACTTC.